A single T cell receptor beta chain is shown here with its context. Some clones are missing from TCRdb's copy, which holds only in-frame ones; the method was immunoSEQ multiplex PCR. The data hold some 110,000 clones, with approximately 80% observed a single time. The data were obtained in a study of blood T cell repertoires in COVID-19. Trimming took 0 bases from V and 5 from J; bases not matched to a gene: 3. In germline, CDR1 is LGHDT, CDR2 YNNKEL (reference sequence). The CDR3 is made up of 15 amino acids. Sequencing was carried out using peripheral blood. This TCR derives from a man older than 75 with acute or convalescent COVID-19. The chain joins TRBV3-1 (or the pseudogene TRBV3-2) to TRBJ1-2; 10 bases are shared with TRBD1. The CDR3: CASSQDQGQGYGYTF. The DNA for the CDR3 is TGTGCCAGCAGCCAAGATCAGGGACAGGGGTATGGCTACACCTTC.